The rows below give T cell receptor beta chains drawn from one sample of a study of cytomegalovirus exposure and HLA in healthy donors. Libraries were prepared by immunoSEQ multiplex PCR; TCRdb keeps only in-frame clonotypes and omits some of them. The table records 150,000 to 200,000 clones, approximately 71% of them present only once. The sample consisted of PBMCs. These receptors all stem from a man between 45 and 60 years old in good health and CMV-seronegative. Both conserved end residues are part of each CDR3. A D gene is named only where the DNA matches it firmly. Size tells how often a clone was seen (once, few, many) or the class of an expanded clone, and some rows leave it out.

J	V	size	D	CDR3	DNA
TRBJ1-4	TRBV6-1	.	TRBD1	CASSGTGEGKLFF	TGTGCCAGCAGTGGGACAGGGGAAGGAAAACTGTTTTTT
TRBJ2-2	TRBV29-1	few	.	CSVVWQGRAGELFF	TGCAGCGTTGTCTGGCAGGGGAGGGCCGGGGAGCTGTTTTTT
TRBJ1-5	TRBV10-2	.	.	CASGDGVIKPQHF	TGCGCCAGCGGAGACGGGGTAATTAAGCCCCAGCATTTT
TRBJ1-2	TRBV4-2	few	.	CASSLSTYGYTF	TGTGCCAGCAGCCTATCAACATATGGCTACACCTTC
TRBJ1-1	TRBV5-6	few	.	CASSRQVVGTEAFF	TGTGCCAGCAGCCGACAGGTGGTTGGCACTGAAGCTTTCTTT
TRBJ2-2	TRBV5-1	.	.	CASTDTGELFF	TGCGCCAGCACTGACACCGGGGAGCTGTTTTTT
TRBJ1-5	TRBV6-5	.	.	CASSSQGSNQPQHF	TGTGCCAGCAGTTCGCAGGGAAGCAATCAGCCCCAGCATTTT
TRBJ1-2	TRBV11-3	.	.	CASSLWVLEGYTF	TGTGCCAGCAGCTTGTGGGTGTTGGAGGGCTACACCTTC
TRBJ1-1	TRBV4-1	few	.	CASSQEGGVNTEAFF	TGCGCCAGCAGCCAAGAAGGCGGAGTGAACACTGAAGCTTTCTTT
TRBJ2-2	TRBV11-2	once	TRBD2	CASSGIGTSGGLGELFF	TGTGCCAGCAGCGGAATTGGGACTAGCGGGGGGTTGGGGGAGCTGTTTTTT
TRBJ1-1	TRBV28	.	.	CASSQGHGSTEAFF	TGTGCCAGCAGCCAGGGACACGGAAGCACTGAAGCTTTCTTT
TRBJ2-5	TRBV2	.	TRBD2	CASSEGLTSGEQETQYF	TGTGCCAGCAGTGAGGGCCTTACTAGCGGGGAGCAAGAGACCCAGTACTTC
TRBJ1-5	TRBV6-5	.	.	CASRSRAQPQHF	TGTGCCAGCAGATCCAGGGCTCAGCCCCAGCATTTT
TRBJ1-1	TRBV13	.	.	CASSSVNTEAFF	TGTGCCAGCAGCTCCGTCAACACTGAAGCTTTCTTT
TRBJ2-7	TRBV7-9	.	TRBD1	CASSSRPGQGKNEQYF	TGTGCCAGCAGCTCGCGACCGGGACAGGGGAAGAACGAGCAGTACTTC
TRBJ1-6	TRBV7-2	few	.	CASSLGLASNSPLHF	TGTGCCAGCAGCTTAGGTCTGGCATCTAATTCACCCCTCCACTTT
TRBJ1-5	TRBV2	.	.	CASSAQGQSQPQHF	TGTGCCAGCAGTGCTCAGGGCCAGAGTCAGCCCCAGCATTTT
TRBJ1-1	TRBV5-5	.	.	CASSLGQGRGNTEAFF	TGTGCCAGCAGCTTGGGTCAGGGGAGGGGGAACACTGAAGCTTTCTTT
TRBJ2-1	TRBV10-1	few	TRBD1	CASIWTGSLHEQFF	TGCGCCAGCATCTGGACAGGGAGTTTGCATGAGCAGTTCTTC
TRBJ2-5	TRBV7-9	few	.	CASSLGAGGETQYF	TGTGCCAGCAGCTTAGGGGCAGGGGGGGAGACCCAGTACTTC
TRBJ2-3	TRBV27	.	TRBD2	CASSIGLAGGPSTDTQYF	TGTGCCAGCAGTATAGGACTAGCGGGGGGCCCGAGCACAGATACGCAGTATTTT
TRBJ1-2	TRBV5-1	.	TRBD1	CASSPGTAFYGYTF	TGCGCCAGCAGCCCTGGGACAGCCTTCTATGGCTACACCTTC
TRBJ2-5	TRBV28	few	TRBD1	CASSLDRGRDGETQYF	TGTGCCAGCAGTTTAGACAGGGGGCGTGACGGAGAGACCCAGTACTTC
TRBJ2-5	TRBV6-1	.	.	CASSEGISGETQYF	TGTGCCAGCAGTGAAGGAATAAGCGGGGAGACCCAGTACTTC
TRBJ1-5	TRBV5-1	.	.	CASSTGQPNQPQHF	TGCGCCAGCAGCACAGGACAGCCCAATCAGCCCCAGCATTTT
TRBJ2-7	TRBV5-4	.	TRBD1	CASSSRDRGIGSSYEQYF	TGTGCCAGCAGCTCCCGGGACAGGGGGATTGGAAGCTCCTACGAGCAGTACTTC
TRBJ1-1	TRBV2	.	TRBD1	CASRATGGRTEAFF	TGTGCCAGCAGGGCCACAGGGGGAAGGACTGAAGCTTTCTTT
TRBJ2-7	TRBV4-3	.	TRBD1	CASSTRQGGTYEQYF	TGCGCCAGCAGCACCCGACAGGGGGGAACCTACGAGCAGTACTTC
TRBJ2-2	TRBV5-8	.	TRBD2	CASSLGRASTGELFF	TGTGCCAGCAGCCTGGGGAGGGCCAGCACCGGGGAGCTGTTTTTT
TRBJ1-2	TRBV4-1	.	.	CASSQDKTGYGYTF	TGCGCCAGCAGCCAAGATAAGACAGGCTATGGCTACACCTTC
TRBJ2-3	TRBV7-2	.	TRBD2	CASSAGGGPWDTQYF	TGTGCCAGCAGCGCTGGGGGGGGACCCTGGGATACGCAGTATTTT
TRBJ2-7	TRBV5-1	.	TRBD1	CASSPRTGSMGSYEQYF	TGCGCCAGCAGCCCCAGGACAGGGAGCATGGGTTCCTACGAGCAGTACTTC
TRBJ1-2	TRBV2	once	.	CASRIRDKSVYTF	TGTGCCAGCAGGATCCGGGACAAAAGTGTCTACACCTTC
TRBJ2-4	TRBV5-1	.	.	CASSFPGDIQYF	TGCGCCAGCAGCTTCCCAGGGGACATTCAGTACTTC
TRBJ1-3	TRBV7-2	.	TRBD1	CASSQGALLTGNTIYF	TGTGCCAGCAGCCAGGGGGCGCTTCTTACTGGAAACACCATATATTTT
TRBJ1-2	TRBV6-5	.	TRBD1	CASSYSTTGDYGYTF	TGTGCCAGCAGTTACTCGACGACAGGGGACTATGGCTACACCTTC
TRBJ2-5	TRBV4-1	few	.	CASSQQGWETQYF	TGCGCCAGCAGCCAACAGGGGTGGGAGACCCAGTACTTC
TRBJ2-3	TRBV12-5	.	TRBD1	CASGLDLRQGGTDTQYF	TGTGCTAGTGGTTTGGACCTAAGACAGGGGGGCACAGATACGCAGTATTTT
TRBJ1-2	TRBV7-9	.	TRBD1	CASSLAPGTGTYGYTF	TGTGCCAGCAGCTTAGCACCCGGGACAGGTACATATGGCTACACCTTC
TRBJ1-5	TRBV5-1	.	.	CASSLGGDFNQPQHF	TGCGCCAGCAGCTTGGGGGGGGACTTCAATCAGCCCCAGCATTTT
TRBJ2-5	TRBV5-1	.	TRBD1	CASSRQGCGETQYF	TGCGCCAGCTCCCGACAGGGGTGTGGGGAGACCCAGTACTTC
TRBJ1-6	TRBV4-3	.	.	CASSQGQANSPLHF	TGCGCCAGCAGCCAAGGACAGGCTAATTCACCCCTCCACTTT
TRBJ1-4	TRBV28	few	TRBD1	CASNSPAQGAKEKLFF	TGTGCCAGCAACTCACCGGCACAGGGGGCTAAGGAAAAACTGTTTTTT
TRBJ1-6	TRBV7-2	.	TRBD1	CASSQGASSSPLHF	TGTGCCAGCAGCCAGGGGGCGTCGAGTTCACCCCTCCACTTT
TRBJ1-4	TRBV6-5	.	TRBD1	CASSSDRGPNEKLFF	TGTGCCAGCAGTTCGGACAGGGGTCCTAATGAAAAACTGTTTTTT
TRBJ2-7	TRBV11-2	.	.	CASSLVAAGDSYEQYF	TGTGCCAGCAGCTTAGTCGCCGCAGGGGACTCCTACGAGCAGTACTTC
TRBJ2-7	TRBV5-1	.	.	CASSLDAHSSYEQYF	TGCGCCAGCAGCTTGGACGCACATTCCTCCTACGAGCAGTACTTC
TRBJ1-5	TRBV10-3	.	TRBD1	CAISGTGLNQPQHF	TGTGCCATCAGCGGGACAGGACTAAATCAGCCCCAGCATTTT
TRBJ2-7	TRBV7-8	.	.	CASSLVAGTAYEQYF	TGTGCCAGCAGCTTAGTGGCTGGCACAGCCTACGAGCAGTACTTC
TRBJ1-2	TRBV5-4	.	.	CASSLEGQRNPGYTF	TGTGCCAGCAGCTTGGAAGGACAGCGCAATCCTGGCTACACCTTC
TRBJ1-1	TRBV29-1	few	TRBD1	CSVVRGQDTEAFF	TGCAGCGTTGTGAGGGGGCAGGACACTGAAGCTTTCTTT